This T cell receptor beta chain was identified in a study of technical replicates of blood from a few donors. The V segment lost 4 bases and the J segment 0 bases; nucleotides outside the gene matches: 9. Germline CDR1 and CDR2: MDHEN and SYDVKM. The CDR3 covers 17 residues. Profiling relied on immunoSEQ multiplex PCR, and the TCRdb table lists in-frame clones only, not all of them. The data show about 83,000 clones, with about 95% seen just once and roughly 0.25% held by the top ten. This chain connects TRBV28 to TRBJ2-7, with 10 bases matching TRBD1. Sequenced sample: T cells isolated from PBMCs. The sequence was obtained from a human donor in good health. CDR3 region: CASSSTRGTGASYEQYF. DNA for the CDR3: TGTGCCAGCAGTTCCACCAGGGGGACAGGGGCCTCCTACGAGCAGTACTTC.